What follows is one T cell receptor (beta chain) and its context. TCRdb keeps only in-frame clones here, not all; method: immunoSEQ multiplex PCR. Of 200,000 to 250,000 clones in the sample, approximately 90% were seen once. Trimming stripped 0 bases from V and 5 bases from J, with 10 bases between. CDR3 length: 13 residues. CDR1 and CDR2 (germline): GTSNPN, SVGIG (reference sequence). The sample originates from a study of blood T cell repertoires in COVID-19. The gene calls are TRBV30 and TRBJ1-2; the D gene is possibly TRBD1 (6 bases). This sequence originates from a woman between 35 and 50 years old with acute or convalescent COVID-19. Sequencing used peripheral blood. The CDR3, as DNA: TGTGCCTGGAGTGTTTCAGGGGTTTATGGCTACACCTTC. It codes for CAWSVSGVYGYTF.